These 17 T cell receptor beta chains were all obtained from the same sample, sequenced in a study of blood T cell repertoires in COVID-19. Some clones are missing from TCRdb's copy, which holds only in-frame ones; the method was immunoSEQ multiplex PCR. The sample lists 200,000 to 300,000 clones; around 88% were seen once. Sequencing input: PBMCs or T cells enriched from blood (not recorded which). Every receptor here comes from a woman between 40 and 55 years old with acute COVID-19.

This rearrangement joins TRBV18 to TRBJ1-2, with 9 bases that match TRBD1. The germline gives CDR1 KGHSH, CDR2 LQKENI. The CDR3 is made up of 15 amino acids. V lost 3 bases to trimming and J lost 2 bases; unmatched junction nucleotides: 4. The CDR3 protein is CASSPPDRGNYGYTF. CDR3 nucleotides: TGTGCCAGCTCACCGCCGGACAGGGGAAACTATGGCTACACCTTC.

This clone was detected only a few times. V usage is TRBV10-3 and J usage is TRBJ2-1; TRBD2 aligns across 13 bases. The CDR3 is made up of 16 amino acids. V was pared by 0 bases and J by 6 bases, with 2 bases of the junction left unmatched. The germline V gene encodes CDR1 ENHRY and CDR2 SYGVKD. CDR3 nucleotides: TGTGCCATCAGTGAGTCGGGACTAGCGGGACCCAATGAGCAGTTCTTC. It yields the protein CAISESGLAGPNEQFF.

The chain carries TRBV7-8 and TRBJ1-3; a possible D gene is TRBD1 (5 bases). The V and J ends lost 4 bases and 3 bases respectively, with 16 bases between them. Germline CDR1 is SGHVS and CDR2 is FQNEAQ. This CDR3 has 16 residues. The DNA of the CDR3 is TGTGCCAGCAGCTCCCCGTGGCAGGGATTTGGAAACACCATATATTTT. Translated: CASSSPWQGFGNTIYF. Filled out from reference TRBV7-8 and TRBJ1-3, the complete variable domain reads GAGVSQSPRYKVAKRGQDVALRCDPISGHVSLFWYQQALGQGPEFLTYFQNEAQLDKSGLPSDRFFAERPEGSVSTLKIQRTQQEDSAVYLCASSSPWQGFGNTIYFGEGSWLTVV.

This clone was seen a single time. This chain connects TRBV25-1 to TRBJ1-5; 8 positions agree with TRBD1. With V trimmed by 6 bases and J by 6 bases, 10 bases remained unmatched. This CDR3 has 15 residues. Germline V gives CDR1 MGHDK, CDR2 SYGVNS. The CDR3 DNA is TGTGCCAGCAGCGGAAGGGGCGACAGGGGTCAGCCCCAGCATTTT. Amino acids: CASSGRGDRGQPQHF.

This sequence joins TRBV5-1 and TRBJ2-3; 8 bases match TRBD1. Germline V CDR1 and CDR2: SGHRS, YFSETQ. V trimming: 4 bases; J trimming: 3 bases; junction bases outside the gene matches: 7. The CDR3 totals 15 residues. This CDR3 is CASSIRTGTTDTQYF. As DNA, the CDR3 is TGCGCCAGCAGCATCCGGACAGGGACAACAGATACGCAGTATTTT.

The rearrangement links TRBV7-2 to TRBJ1-2; D is unresolved. CDR3 size: 15 residues. V lost 1 base and J lost 2, with 11 bases in between. CDR1 SGHTA and CDR2 FQGNSA come from the germline V gene. The CDR3 loop is CASSLDAFENYGYTF. The CDR3 DNA sequence: TGTGCCAGCAGCTTAGACGCGTTTGAGAACTATGGCTACACCTTC.

The chain couples TRBV30 to TRBJ1-1, with D perhaps matching TRBD1 (5 bases). CDR3 length: 14 amino acids. V lost 7 bases, J lost 4 bases, and 19 bases lay in between. CDR1 is GTSNPN and CDR2 is SVGIG in the germline V gene (reference sequence). The CDR3 DNA is TGTGCCTACTCCCGGGGGGGAAGCGTCACTGAAGCTTTCTTT. The encoded protein is CAYSRGGSVTEAFF. Full variable domain (rest looked up from reference TRBV30 and TRBJ1-1): SQTIHQWPATLVQPVGSPLSLECTVEGTSNPNLYWYRQAAGRGLQLLFYSVGIGQISSEVPQNLSASRPQDRQFILSSKKLLLSDSGFYLCAYSRGGSVTEAFFGQGTRLTVV.

This sequence joins TRBV10-1 and TRBJ2-2; TRBD1 aligns across 8 bases. CDR1 and CDR2 (germline): WNHNN, SYGVQD (reference sequence). Unmatched junction bases numbered 8, after V lost 6 bases and J lost 2 bases. The CDR3 totals 16 residues. The CDR3 DNA sequence: TGCGCCAGCAGCGACAGGGGCCGCCTAAACACCGGGGAGCTGTTTTTT. This encodes CASSDRGRLNTGELFF.

In DNA form, the CDR3 reads TGTGCCAGCAGTTTGGAGGGCCACAATGAGCAGTTCTTC. This gives the protein CASSLEGHNEQFF. V and J are TRBV27 and TRBJ2-1; weak D call: TRBD2 (6 bases). Trimming pared 3 bases from V and 5 bases from J, leaving 8 bases between. The CDR3 runs to 13 residues. CDR1 MNHEY and CDR2 SMNVEV come from the germline V gene (reference sequence).

The chain combines TRBV28 with TRBJ2-4; TRBD1 is a possible D gene (5 bases). The ends were cut back, 1 base at V and 2 bases at J, with 9 bases in the middle. The CDR3 has 15 residues. Germline V lookup: CDR1 MDHEN, CDR2 SYDVKM. The CDR3 DNA reads TGTGCCAGCAGTTTATTTCAGGGAACCAAAAACATTCAGTACTTC. Protein product: CASSLFQGTKNIQYF.

The gene calls are TRBV7-9 and TRBJ2-3; TRBD1 agrees at 11 bases. V shed 6 bases and J 6 bases; nucleotides not matched to a gene: 8. The length of the CDR3 is 15 residues. Germline loops: CDR1 SEHNR, CDR2 FQNEAQ (reference sequence). The CDR3 loop reads CASRGQGEEVDTQYF. The CDR3 nucleotides are TGTGCCAGCAGGGGACAGGGGGAGGAGGTTGATACGCAGTATTTT.

The chain couples TRBV7-3 to TRBJ1-6, with D possibly matching TRBD1 (5 bases). V lost 4 bases and J lost 9, with 10 bases in between. This CDR3 spans 13 amino acids. Germline V CDR1 and CDR2: SGHTA, FQGTGA. CDR3 sequence (DNA): TGTGCCAGCAGCTCCCAGGGATCTTCACCCCTCCACTTT. This translates into CASSSQGSSPLHF.

The J gene is TRBJ2-7, the V gene TRBV28; D call uncertain. V lost 3 bases and J lost 0, with 15 bases in between. Germline CDR1 MDHEN, CDR2 SYDVKM. This CDR3 spans 16 amino acids. The CDR3 here is CASSFPHRSSSYEQYV. The CDR3 region has the DNA TGTGCCAGCAGTTTTCCTCACAGATCATCCTCCTACGAGCAGTACGTC.

The chain carries TRBV27 and TRBJ2-3; TRBD2 agrees at 13 bases. The trim removed 3 bases at V and 4 bases at J, leaving 13 bases unmatched. Germline V gene data show CDR1 as MNHEY and CDR2 as SMNVEV (reference sequence). This CDR3 has 19 amino acids. CDR3 in DNA: TGTGCCAGCAGTTTCTACGGCCGGACTAGCGGGAGTTGGGCAGATACGCAGTATTTT. Translation gives CASSFYGRTSGSWADTQYF.

The CDR3 is CASSPGADQPQHF. CDR3 coding DNA: TGTGCCAGCTCACCGGGGGCGGATCAGCCCCAGCATTTT. This rearrangement joins TRBV18 to TRBJ1-5; maybe TRBD1 (6 bases). In germline, CDR1 is KGHSH, CDR2 LQKENI. This CDR3 comprises 13 residues. V lost 3 bases and J 5 bases, leaving 8 bases between the germline ends.

This rearrangement joins TRBV6-5 to TRBJ2-7, with TRBD2 matching over 11 bases. This CDR3 region has 13 residues. Looked up from germline, CDR1 is MNHEY and CDR2 is SVGAGI. Trimming at V came to 8 bases and at J to 5 bases, leaving 5 bases not matched to a gene. The CDR3 sequence: CASGTSGSHEQYV. The CDR3 nucleotides are TGTGCCAGCGGAACTAGCGGGAGCCACGAGCAGTACGTC.

This clone has more than one count but fewer than ten. The V gene is TRBV21-1, the J gene TRBJ2-7; TRBD2, the D gene given by the table, was not confirmed from the DNA. TRBV21-1 is a pseudogene segment. The CDR3 length is 16 residues. The CDR3 loop reads CASSKLRGGAMFEQYV. The CDR3 DNA is TGTGCCAGCAGCAAACTTAGGGGAGGGGCGATGTTCGAGCAGTACGTC.